This T cell receptor (beta chain) was identified during a study of blood T cell repertoires in COVID-19. Study at large: From the United States, Italy and Spain came samples of acute and convalescent COVID-19. The analysed material was cDNA or gDNA that came from T cells, B-cell-depleted T cells, or PBMCs.

Data came from immunoSEQ multiplex PCR; TCRdb stores just in-frame clones and leaves some out. The table lists about 68,000 clones, roughly 80% of them singletons. The sequence came from an elderly man with acute or convalescent COVID-19. The sequenced sample consisted of peripheral blood.

CDR3 region: CASSPQPGTSYGEQFF. The DNA of the CDR3 is TGTGCCAGCAGCCCACAACCCGGGACTAGTTACGGTGAGCAGTTCTTC. The gene calls are TRBV9 and TRBJ2-1, with TRBD2 matching over 8 bases. CDR3 length: 16 residues. Germline V gives CDR1 SGDLS, CDR2 YYNGEE. J was trimmed by 9 bases and V by 4 bases; bases with no gene match: 15.